Listed below are T cell receptor beta chains from one sample, sequenced in a study of monozygotic twins with inflammatory bowel disease. TCRdb reworked the 5' RACE reads into one entry per CDR3 protein, no DNA. The sample holds approximately 45,000 distinct CDR3 sequences. Input material: blood. All receptors come from a human donor with ulcerative colitis or Crohn's disease, or a healthy co-twin of an affected twin (not recorded which). CDR3s include the opening cysteine and the closing phenylalanine or tryptophan. The order of the fields is V gene, J gene, CDR3 protein.

>TRBV29-1|TRBJ1-2
CSVERTGDGYTF
>TRBV5-1|TRBJ2-2
CASSLGYRDPNTGELFF
>TRBV29-1|TRBJ2-7
CSVGSAYEQYF
>TRBV7-9|TRBJ1-5
CASRPGTAGTQHF
>TRBV20-1|TRBJ1-5
CSARDRLGHQPQHF
>TRBV6-1|TRBJ1-3
CASSAGQGNTIYF
>TRBV2|TRBJ1-2
CASSVKGRGYTF
>TRBV20-1|TRBJ2-7
CSGDPGTFLQEGQYF
>TRBV5-6|TRBJ1-1
CASSFMGTLNTEAFF
>TRBV20-1|TRBJ1-1
CSAAGHPPPNTEAFF
>TRBV4-3|TRBJ2-7
CASSQAETYEQYF
>TRBV28|TRBJ2-1
CASSSSGPPTYSYNEQFF
>TRBV2|TRBJ1-5
CASSERGPTGNQPQHF
>TRBV11-3|TRBJ2-2
CASSLATPGELFF
>TRBV23-1|TRBJ1-1
CASSQSSDRGTDTEAFF
>TRBV29-1|TRBJ1-2
CSVEHDNRAYGYTF
>TRBV28|TRBJ2-3
CASSSPAGGPDTQYF
>TRBV25-1|TRBJ2-1
CASSEISGSGHNEQFF
>TRBV21-1|TRBJ1-5
CASSGGDRDSNQPQHF
>TRBV7-3|TRBJ2-2
CASSLTRSGTGELFF
>TRBV12-3/TRBV12-4|TRBJ2-2
CASRYPGTMATGELFF
>TRBV7-2|TRBJ1-6
CASSPPGVSPLHF
>TRBV15|TRBJ2-3
CATSRENQETQYF
>TRBV20-1|TRBJ2-7
CSAGDTAVKVYEQYF
>TRBV12-3/TRBV12-4|TRBJ1-1
CASSALMNTEAFF
>TRBV7-2|TRBJ1-1
CASSLSSGYNTEAFF
>TRBV3-1|TRBJ1-2
CASSPQRGYGYTF
>TRBV2|TRBJ2-2
CASSGGEVGELFF